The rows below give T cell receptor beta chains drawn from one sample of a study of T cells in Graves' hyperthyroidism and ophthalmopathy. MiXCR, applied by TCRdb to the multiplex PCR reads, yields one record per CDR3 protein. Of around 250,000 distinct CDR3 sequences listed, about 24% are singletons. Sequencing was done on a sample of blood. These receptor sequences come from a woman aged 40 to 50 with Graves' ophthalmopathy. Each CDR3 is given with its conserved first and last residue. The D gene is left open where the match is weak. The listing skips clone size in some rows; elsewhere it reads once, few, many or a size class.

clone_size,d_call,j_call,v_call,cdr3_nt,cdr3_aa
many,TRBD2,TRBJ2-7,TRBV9,TGTGCCAGCAGCGTGAGCGGGGGTACCTACGAGCAGTACTTC,CASSVSGGTYEQYF
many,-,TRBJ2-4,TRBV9,TGTGCCAGCAGCAACTCCTACGGGGCCAAAAACATTCAGTACTTC,CASSNSYGAKNIQYF
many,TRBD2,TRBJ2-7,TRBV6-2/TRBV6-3,TGTGCCAGCAGTTATACCGCTAGCGGGAGCGAGCAGTACTTC,CASSYTASGSEQYF
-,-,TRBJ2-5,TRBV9,TGTGCCAGCAGCCCTGGGGGCAGGGGCTCCCAAGAGACCCAGTACTTC,CASSPGGRGSQETQYF
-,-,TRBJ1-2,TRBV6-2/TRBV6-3,TGTGCCAGCAGTTACTCCGGCGCAGAAAAAAATGGCTACACCTTC,CASSYSGAEKNGYTF
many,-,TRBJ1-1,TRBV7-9,TGTGCCAGCCCCGGTCCGGAGAAAGCTTTCTTT,CASPGPEKAFF
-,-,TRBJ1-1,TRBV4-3,TGCGCCAGCAGCCCGTACGGGGTGAGAACTGAAGCTTTCTTT,CASSPYGVRTEAFF
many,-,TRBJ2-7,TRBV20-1,TGCAGTGCTAGAGATGGAGGGGGGAAGGACTACGAGCAGTACTTC,CSARDGGGKDYEQYF
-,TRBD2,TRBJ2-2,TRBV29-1,TGCAGTGCCCGGGAGGCGAACACCGGGGAGCTGTTTTTT,CSAREANTGELFF
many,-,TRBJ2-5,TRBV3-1,TGTGCCAGCAGCGCCGGGACGAAAGAGACCCAGTACTTC,CASSAGTKETQYF
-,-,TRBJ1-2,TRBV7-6,TGTGCCAGCAGCTCGAACAGGCAGACTAACTATGGCTACACCTTC,CASSSNRQTNYGYTF
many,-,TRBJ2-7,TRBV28,TGTGCCAGCAGTTTACTACTGGGGGACGAGCAGTACTTC,CASSLLLGDEQYF